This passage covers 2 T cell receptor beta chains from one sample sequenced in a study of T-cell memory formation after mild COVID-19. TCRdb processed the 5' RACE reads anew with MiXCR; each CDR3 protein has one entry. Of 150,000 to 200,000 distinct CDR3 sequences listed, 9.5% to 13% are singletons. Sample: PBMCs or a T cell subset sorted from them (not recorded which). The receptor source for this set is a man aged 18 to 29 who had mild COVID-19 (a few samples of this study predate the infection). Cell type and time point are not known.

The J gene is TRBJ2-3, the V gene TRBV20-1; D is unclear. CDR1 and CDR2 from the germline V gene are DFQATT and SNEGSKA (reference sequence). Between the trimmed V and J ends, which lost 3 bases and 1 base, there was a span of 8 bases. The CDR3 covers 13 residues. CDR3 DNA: TGCAGTGCTAGGGATGAGGGCACAGATACGCAGTATTTT. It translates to CSARDEGTDTQYF.

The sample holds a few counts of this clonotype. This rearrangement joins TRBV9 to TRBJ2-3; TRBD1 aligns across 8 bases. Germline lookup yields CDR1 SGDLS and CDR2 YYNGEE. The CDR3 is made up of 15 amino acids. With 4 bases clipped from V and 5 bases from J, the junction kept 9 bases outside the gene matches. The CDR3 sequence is CASSSYRGVIDTQYF. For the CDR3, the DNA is TGTGCCAGCAGCTCATACAGGGGGGTTATAGATACGCAGTATTTT. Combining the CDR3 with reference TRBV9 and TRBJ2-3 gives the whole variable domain DSGVTQTPKHLITATGQRVTLRCSPRSGDLSVYWYQQSLDQGLQFLIQYYNGEERAKGNILERFSAQQFPDLHSELNLSSLELGDSALYFCASSSYRGVIDTQYFGPGTRLTVL.